Given below is one T cell receptor beta chain in context. Its specificity is not known. Libraries were prepared by immunoSEQ multiplex PCR; TCRdb keeps only in-frame clonotypes and omits some of them. Among several thousand clones listed, roughly 85% were seen once. These data originate in a study of T cells and Merkel cell carcinoma outcomes. This CDR3 is built from 16 residues. V was shortened by 1 base and J by 4 bases, with 15 bases between the two germline ends. CDR1 and CDR2 (germline): SGHDT, YYEEEE. Study-wide results and caveats: Repertoire plus T-cell density reportedly predicted Merkel cell carcinoma outcomes.

The chain uses TRBV5-6 and TRBJ1-5; D unclear. This receptor was taken from a human donor with Merkel cell carcinoma. The sequenced sample consisted of tumor tissue from Merkel cell carcinoma. The CDR3 reads CASSLTVGLSNQPQHF. CDR3 nucleotides: TGTGCCAGCAGCTTGACAGTCGGATTATCTAATCAGCCCCAGCATTTT.